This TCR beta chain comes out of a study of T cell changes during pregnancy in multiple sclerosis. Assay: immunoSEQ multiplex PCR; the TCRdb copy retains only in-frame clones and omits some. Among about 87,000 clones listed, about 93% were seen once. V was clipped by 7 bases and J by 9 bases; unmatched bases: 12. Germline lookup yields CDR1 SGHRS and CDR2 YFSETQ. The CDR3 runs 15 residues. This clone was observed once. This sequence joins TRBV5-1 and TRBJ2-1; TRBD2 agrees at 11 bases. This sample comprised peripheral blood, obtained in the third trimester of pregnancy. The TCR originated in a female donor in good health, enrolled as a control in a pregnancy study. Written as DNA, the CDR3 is TGCGCCAGCCGCCCCCCGGGTCTAGCGGGAGGTGAGCAGTTCTTC. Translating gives CASRPPGLAGGEQFF.